This section outlines one TCR beta chain sequence together with its context. Its target is unknown. Primers for the PCR totalled 60 Vbeta and 13 Jbeta. TCRdb keeps only in-frame clones here, not all; method: immunoSEQ multiplex PCR. This table lists about 120,000 clones. This sample stems from a study of cytomegalovirus exposure and HLA in healthy donors. The study, taken as a whole, reports: Analysis performed later found 15,000 or so TCR beta sequences associated with HLA alleles at 0.05 false discovery rate.

J was trimmed by 1 base and V by 6 bases; bases with no gene match: 9. The germline gives CDR1 SGHTA, CDR2 FQGTGA. There are 16 residues in the CDR3. The chain links TRBV7-3 to TRBJ1-1; 9 bases map to TRBD1. This TCR came from a woman aged 40 to 50 in good health and CMV-seropositive. Sequencing input: PBMCs. The CDR3 nucleotides read TGTGCCAGCAGTGAAAATCCGGGACAGGGGAACACTGAAGCTTTCTTT. This codes for CASSENPGQGNTEAFF. Full variable domain (rest looked up from reference TRBV7-3 and TRBJ1-1): GAGVSQTPSNKVTEKGKYVELRCDPISGHTALYWYRQSLGQGPEFLIYFQGTGAADDSGLPNDRFFAVRPEGSVSTLKIQRTERGDSAVYLCASSENPGQGNTEAFFGQGTRLTVV.